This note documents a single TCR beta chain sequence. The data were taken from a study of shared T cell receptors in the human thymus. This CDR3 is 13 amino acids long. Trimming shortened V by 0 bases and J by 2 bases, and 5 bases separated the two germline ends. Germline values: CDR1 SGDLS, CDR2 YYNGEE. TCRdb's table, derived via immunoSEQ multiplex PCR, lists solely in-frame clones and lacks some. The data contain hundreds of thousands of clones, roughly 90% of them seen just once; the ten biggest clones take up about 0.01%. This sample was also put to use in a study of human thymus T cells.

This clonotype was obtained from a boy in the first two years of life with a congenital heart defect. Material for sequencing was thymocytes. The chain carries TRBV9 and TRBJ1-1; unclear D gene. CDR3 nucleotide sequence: TGTGCCAGCAGCGTAGCAGGAAACACTGAAGCTTTCTTT. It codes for CASSVAGNTEAFF.